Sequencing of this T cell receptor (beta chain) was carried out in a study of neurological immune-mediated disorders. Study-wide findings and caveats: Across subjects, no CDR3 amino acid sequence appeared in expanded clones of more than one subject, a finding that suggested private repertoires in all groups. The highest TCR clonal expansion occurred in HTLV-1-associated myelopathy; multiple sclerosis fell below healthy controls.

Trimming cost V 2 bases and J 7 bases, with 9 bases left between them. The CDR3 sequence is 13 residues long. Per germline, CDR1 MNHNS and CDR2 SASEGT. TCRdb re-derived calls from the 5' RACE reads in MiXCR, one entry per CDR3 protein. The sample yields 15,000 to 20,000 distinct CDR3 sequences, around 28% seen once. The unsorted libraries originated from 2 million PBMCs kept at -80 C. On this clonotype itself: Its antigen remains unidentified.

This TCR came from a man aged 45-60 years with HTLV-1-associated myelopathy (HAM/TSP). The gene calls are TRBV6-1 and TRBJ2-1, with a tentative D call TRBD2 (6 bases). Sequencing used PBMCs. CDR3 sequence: CASSERGWNEQFF. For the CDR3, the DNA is TGTGCCAGCAGTGAACGGGGGTGGAATGAGCAGTTCTTC.